This entry lists 2 T cell receptor beta chains sequenced from one sample in a study of identical twins. Via MiXCR, TCRdb re-called the 5' RACE reads, giving one row per CDR3 protein. This sample carries about 810,000 distinct CDR3 sequences, around an eighth of them seen once, and the ten largest clones take around 1.6%. These same records also appear under a second study, on yellow fever vaccine responses in identical twins.

The sample taken for sequencing was PBMCs. These receptors all come from a woman in her late teens or twenties in good health.

The J gene is TRBJ2-3, the V gene TRBV7-9; 9 bases map to TRBD1. The germline CDR1 and CDR2 sequences are SEHNR and FQNEAQ (reference sequence). CDR3 length: 15 amino acids. The V and J ends lost 5 bases and 2 bases, in that order; junction bases with no gene match: 5. The CDR3 region is CASSRQGEFTDTQYF. The CDR3 coding sequence is TGTGCCAGCAGCAGACAGGGGGAATTCACAGATACGCAGTATTTT.

CDR3 DNA: TGCAGTGCTAGATTTACAGGGAGGGCACCCCTCCACTTT. Its protein product is CSARFTGRAPLHF. The chain couples TRBV20-1 to TRBJ1-6; possible D gene TRBD1, 6 bases. With 2 bases removed from V and 11 bases from J, the gap between germline ends came to 13 bases. The CDR3 runs 13 residues. CDR1 is DFQATT, CDR2 SNEGSKA, per germline (reference sequence).